This T cell receptor (beta chain) was sequenced for a study of CD8 T cells in Susac syndrome (dated by TCRdb to between 2018 and 2021). For the study in its entirety: Among the sequenced Susac syndrome patients, about six had clinically active disease and eight were in clinical remission. The study used repertoire sequencing to test whether antigen drove CD8+ T cell activation and differentiation in Susac syndrome. At the time of blood withdrawal, Susac syndrome patients were either therapy-naive, taking corticosteroids (with some also receiving IVIg), or on IVIg alone. Findings and caveats that apply to the study as a whole: In the CD4+ T cell repertoire of Susac syndrome patients, clonal expansion was not detected. The number of individuals in the TCR sequencing and HLA analysis was recognized as being relatively small.

The CDR3 contains 15 residues, cysteine and phenylalanine counted. CDR3 DNA only is kept here, 45 bases in frame from base 1. The germline V gene provides CDR1 MGHRA and CDR2 YSYEKL. The V end loses 0 bases and the J end loses 2 bases, and a stretch of 7 bases separates them. RNA was extracted using the RNeasy kit, and about 0.45 to 1 ug of the RNA was reverse transcribed with random hexamers. The immunoSEQ multiplex PCR assay, covering 54 Vbeta and 13 Jbeta segments, was used to amplify TCR beta CDR3 regions. PCR amplification bias was corrected by using a synthetic template baseline for primer optimization and computational correction. Regarding the original processing steps: Reads were assigned to V, D and J genes according to IMGT and analyzed in immunoSEQ Analyzer, with only productive sequences retained. To calculate clonality, Shannon entropy was normalized by log2 of the number of productive unique sequences and then subtracted from one. Public and private clones were assessed among the 100 most prevalent clones of each patient and control. Susac-specific clones were defined as absent from healthy and MS cohorts, around 1,000 published viral clones and other ImmuneACCESS disease sequences. In-frame beta chains were kept once TCRdb had trimmed the public reads at Q25 with fastp and called clones with MiXCR. Records with the same CDR3 protein are collapsed into one entry carrying the most frequent genes and DNA. The V and J calls come from TCRdb's annotation, not from the publication. The sample table records 150,000 to 200,000 distinct CDR3 sequences; around 90% of these occur just once. Together, the top ten hold 0.085% to 0.09% of the sample.

Peripheral blood CD8+ and CD4+ T cells from healthy donors, Susac syndrome patients and multiple sclerosis patients were profiled using high-throughput TCR beta sequencing. Recently defined diagnostic criteria for definite or probable disease were met by the Susac syndrome patients. CD8+ TEMRA cells were enriched by FACS, while bulk CD8+ and CD4+ T cells were purified by magnetic negative isolation. Blood was drawn into EDTA tubes, processed within 24 hours, and PBMCs were isolated by density gradient centrifugation. PBMCs intended for TCR sequencing were cryopreserved in liquid nitrogen and thawed later in a water bath at 37 degrees C. A purity of at least 90% was achieved for sorted or isolated CD4+, CD8+ and CD8+ TEMRA cells. In regard to this clonotype: The antigen it binds to is not known. No per-base quality is available; no much larger clone lies one base away.

This chain is built from TRBV4-1 and TRBJ2-2; no D segment can be confidently identified. Sequencing was done on a sample of CD4+ T cells from PBMCs. The TCR originated in a human donor with Susac syndrome. At the DNA level, the sequence is TGCGCCAGCAGCCAAGAAGGGCGCAACACCGGGGAGCTGTTTTTT. It translates to CASSQEGRNTGELFF.